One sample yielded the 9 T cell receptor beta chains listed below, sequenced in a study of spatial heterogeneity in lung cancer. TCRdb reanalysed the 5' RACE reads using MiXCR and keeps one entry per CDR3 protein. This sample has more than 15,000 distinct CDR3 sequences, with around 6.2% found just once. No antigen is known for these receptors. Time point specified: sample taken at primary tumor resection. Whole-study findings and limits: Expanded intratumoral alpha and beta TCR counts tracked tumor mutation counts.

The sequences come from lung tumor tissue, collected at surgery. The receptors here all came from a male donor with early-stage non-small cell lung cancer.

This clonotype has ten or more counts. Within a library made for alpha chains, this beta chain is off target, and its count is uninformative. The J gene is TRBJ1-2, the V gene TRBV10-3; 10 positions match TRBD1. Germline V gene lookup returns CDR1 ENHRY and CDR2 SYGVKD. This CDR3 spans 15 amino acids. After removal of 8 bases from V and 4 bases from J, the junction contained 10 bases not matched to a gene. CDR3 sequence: CAILRSGTGVYGYTF. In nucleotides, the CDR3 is TGTGCCATCCTGAGAAGTGGGACAGGGGTCTATGGCTACACCTTC.

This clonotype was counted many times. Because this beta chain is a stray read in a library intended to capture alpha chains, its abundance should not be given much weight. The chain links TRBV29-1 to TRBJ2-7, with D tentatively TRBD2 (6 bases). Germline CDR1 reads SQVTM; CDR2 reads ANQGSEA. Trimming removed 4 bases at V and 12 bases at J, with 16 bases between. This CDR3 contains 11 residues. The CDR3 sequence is CSVGEESGRYF. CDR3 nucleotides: TGCAGCGTTGGGGAGGAGTCGGGTCGGTACTTC.

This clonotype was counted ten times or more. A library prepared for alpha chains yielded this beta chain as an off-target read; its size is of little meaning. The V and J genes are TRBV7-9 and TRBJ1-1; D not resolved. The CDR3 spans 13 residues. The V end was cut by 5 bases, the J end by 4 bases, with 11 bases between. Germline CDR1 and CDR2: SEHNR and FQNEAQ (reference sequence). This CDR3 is CASSRGGVTEAFF. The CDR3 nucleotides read TGTGCCAGCAGCCGTGGTGGGGTCACTGAAGCTTTCTTT. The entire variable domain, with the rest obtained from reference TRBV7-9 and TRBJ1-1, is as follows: DTGVSQNPRHKITKRGQNVTFRCDPISEHNRLYWYRQTLGQGPEFLTYFQNEAQLEKSRLLSDRFSAERPKGSFSTLEIQRTEQGDSAMYLCASSRGGVTEAFFGQGTRLTVV.

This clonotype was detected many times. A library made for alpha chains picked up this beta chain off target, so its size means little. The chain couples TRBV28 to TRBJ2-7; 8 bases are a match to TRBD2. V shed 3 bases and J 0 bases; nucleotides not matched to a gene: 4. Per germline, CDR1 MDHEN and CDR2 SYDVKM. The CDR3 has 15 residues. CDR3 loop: CASSFISGTSYEQYF. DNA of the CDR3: TGTGCCAGCAGTTTCATTAGCGGGACCTCCTACGAGCAGTACTTC.

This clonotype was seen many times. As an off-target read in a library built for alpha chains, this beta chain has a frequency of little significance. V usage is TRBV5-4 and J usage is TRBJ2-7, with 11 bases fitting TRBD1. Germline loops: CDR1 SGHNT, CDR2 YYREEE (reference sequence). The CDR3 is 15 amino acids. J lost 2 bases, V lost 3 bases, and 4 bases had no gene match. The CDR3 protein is CASSWPGQGAYEQYF. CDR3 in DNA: TGTGCCAGCAGCTGGCCGGGACAGGGGGCCTACGAGCAGTACTTC.

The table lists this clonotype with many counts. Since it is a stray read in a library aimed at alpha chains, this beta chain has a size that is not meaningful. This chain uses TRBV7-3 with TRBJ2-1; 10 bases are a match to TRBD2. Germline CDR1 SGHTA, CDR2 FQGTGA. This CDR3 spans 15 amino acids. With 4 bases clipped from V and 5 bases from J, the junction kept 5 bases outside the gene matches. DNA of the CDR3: TGTGCCAGCAGCTCCATAGCGGGGGGAAACAATGAGCAGTTCTTC. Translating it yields CASSSIAGGNNEQFF.

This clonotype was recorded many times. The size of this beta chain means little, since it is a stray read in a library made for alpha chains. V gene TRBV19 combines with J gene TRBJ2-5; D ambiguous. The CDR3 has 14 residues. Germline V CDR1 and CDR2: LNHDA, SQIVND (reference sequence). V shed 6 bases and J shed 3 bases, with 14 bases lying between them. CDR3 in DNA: TGTGCCAGTAGGAAGGAAGGGAATGAAGAGACCCAGTACTTC. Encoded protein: CASRKEGNEETQYF.

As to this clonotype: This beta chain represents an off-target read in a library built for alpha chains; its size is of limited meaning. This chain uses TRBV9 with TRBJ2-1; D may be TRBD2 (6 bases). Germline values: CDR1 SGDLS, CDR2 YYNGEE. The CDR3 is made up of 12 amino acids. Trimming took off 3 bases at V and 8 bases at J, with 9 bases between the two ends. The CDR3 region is CASSDGGDEQFF. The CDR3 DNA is TGTGCCAGCAGCGACGGAGGGGATGAGCAGTTCTTC.

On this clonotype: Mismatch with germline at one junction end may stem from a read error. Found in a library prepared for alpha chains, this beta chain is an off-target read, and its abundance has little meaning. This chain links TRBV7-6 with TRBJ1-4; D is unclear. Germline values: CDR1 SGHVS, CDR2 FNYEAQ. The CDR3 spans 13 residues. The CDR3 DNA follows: TGCGCGCGGGGAGGGAACGGGAATGAAAAACTGTTTTTT. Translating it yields CARGGNGNEKLFF. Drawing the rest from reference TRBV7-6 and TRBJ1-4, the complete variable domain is GAGVSQSPRYKVTKRGQDVALRCDPISGHVSLYWYRQALGQGPEFLTYFNYEAQQDKSGLPNDRFSAERPEGSISTLTIQRTEQRDSAMYRCARGGNGNEKLFFGSGTQLSVL.